This T cell receptor beta chain was captured in a study of vaccination and CD4 T cells after COVID-19. Study as a whole: The study enrolled six male and four female convalescents, two of whom were Hispanic.

Treatment indicated: approximately 9-day PBMC culture with coronavirus spike peptide pools or control peptides (ViraFEST assay). This CDR3 is 16 amino acids long. V was shortened by 3 bases and J by 0 bases, with 12 bases between the two germline ends. Germline values: CDR1 MNHNS, CDR2 SASEGT. This clonotype turned up a few times. Its antigen remains unidentified. Once obtained from cultured CD4+ T cells, the DNA was sequenced using the Oncomine TCR Beta short-read assay. Using its own MiXCR run on the PCR reads, TCRdb lists one record per CDR3 protein. The data show 20,000 or so distinct CDR3 sequences, roughly 67% seen once.

The chain couples TRBV6-1 to TRBJ2-4; TRBD1 is a possible D gene (5 bases). The sequence was collected from a human donor who had recovered from COVID-19. Specimen: CD4+ T cells from blood, cultured in vitro. CDR3 DNA sequence: TGTGCCAGCAGTGAGCGGCAGGGCAAAGCCAAAAACATTCAGTACTTC. It translates to CASSERQGKAKNIQYF.